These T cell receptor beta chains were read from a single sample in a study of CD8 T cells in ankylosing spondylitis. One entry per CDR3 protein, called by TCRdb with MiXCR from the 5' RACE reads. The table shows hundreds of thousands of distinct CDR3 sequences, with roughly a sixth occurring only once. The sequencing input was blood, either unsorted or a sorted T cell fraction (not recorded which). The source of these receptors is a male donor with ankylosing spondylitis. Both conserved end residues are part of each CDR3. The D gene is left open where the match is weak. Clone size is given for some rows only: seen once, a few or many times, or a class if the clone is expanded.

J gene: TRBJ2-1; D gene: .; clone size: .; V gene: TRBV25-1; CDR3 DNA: TGTGCCAGCAGTGAACTGGGGAAGGGCAATGAGCAGTTCTTC; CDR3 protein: CASSELGKGNEQFF
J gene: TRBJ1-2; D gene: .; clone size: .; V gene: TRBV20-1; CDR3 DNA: TGCAGTGCTAGAACGGTGCCTAACTATGGCTACACCTTC; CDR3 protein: CSARTVPNYGYTF
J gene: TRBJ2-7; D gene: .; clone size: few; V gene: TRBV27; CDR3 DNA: TGTGCCAGCAGTTTATTACCGGGACCGACCTACGAGCAGTACTTC; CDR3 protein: CASSLLPGPTYEQYF
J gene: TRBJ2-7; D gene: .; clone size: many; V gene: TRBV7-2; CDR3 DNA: TGTGCCAGCAGCTTGTCTCTGGCAACCTACGAGCAGTACTTC; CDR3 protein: CASSLSLATYEQYF
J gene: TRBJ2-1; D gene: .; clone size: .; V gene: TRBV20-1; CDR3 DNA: TGCAGTGCTGGGCGAGGGCGCAATGAGCAGTTCTTC; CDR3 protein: CSAGRGRNEQFF
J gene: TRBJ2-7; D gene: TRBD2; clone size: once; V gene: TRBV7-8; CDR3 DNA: TGTGCCAGCAGCTTAGCCCGACAGGGGTCAACTAGCGGGGGCTACGAGCAGTACTTC; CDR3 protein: CASSLARQGSTSGGYEQYF
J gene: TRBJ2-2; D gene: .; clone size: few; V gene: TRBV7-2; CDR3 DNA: TGTGCCAGCAGCTCAAGCAACCAGGGTTCCGGGGAGCTGTTTTTT; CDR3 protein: CASSSSNQGSGELFF
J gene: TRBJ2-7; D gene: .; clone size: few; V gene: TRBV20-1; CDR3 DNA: TGCAGTGCTAGGAGGACTCACTCCGCCTACGAGCAGTACTTC; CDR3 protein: CSARRTHSAYEQYF
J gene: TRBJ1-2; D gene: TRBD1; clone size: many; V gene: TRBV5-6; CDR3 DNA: TGTGCCAGCAGCTCTGACAGGGCCTATGGCTACACCTTC; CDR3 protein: CASSSDRAYGYTF
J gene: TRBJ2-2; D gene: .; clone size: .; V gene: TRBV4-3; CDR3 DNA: TGCGCCAGCAACCAAGTCGGGGGCACCGGGGAGCTGTTTTTT; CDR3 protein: CASNQVGGTGELFF
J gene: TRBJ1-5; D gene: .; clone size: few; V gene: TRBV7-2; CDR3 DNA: TGTGCCAGCAGCCCCCGGACAGCGAATCAGCCCCAGCATTTT; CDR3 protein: CASSPRTANQPQHF
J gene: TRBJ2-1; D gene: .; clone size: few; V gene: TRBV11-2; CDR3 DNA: TGTGCCAGCAGTTCCCAGCGGGGTGGGGGCGTTGAGCAGTTCTTC; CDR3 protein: CASSSQRGGGVEQFF
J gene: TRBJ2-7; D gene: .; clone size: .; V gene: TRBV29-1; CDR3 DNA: TGCAGCGTCACCGGACAGCAAGCCTACGAGCAGTACTTC; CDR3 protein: CSVTGQQAYEQYF
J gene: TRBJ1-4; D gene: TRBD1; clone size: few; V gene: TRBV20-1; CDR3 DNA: TGCAGTGCTACCTCGGGACAGGGGACTGAAAAACTGTTTTTT; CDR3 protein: CSATSGQGTEKLFF
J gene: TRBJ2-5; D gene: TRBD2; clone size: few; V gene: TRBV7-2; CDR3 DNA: TGTGCCAGCAGGGAGACACTAGCGGCCGAGGAGACCCAGTACTTC; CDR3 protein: CASRETLAAEETQYF
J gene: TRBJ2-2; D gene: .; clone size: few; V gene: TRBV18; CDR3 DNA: TGTGCCAGCTCTCCCTACCGGGACTCCTCGCACACCGGGGAGCTGTTTTTT; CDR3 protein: CASSPYRDSSHTGELFF
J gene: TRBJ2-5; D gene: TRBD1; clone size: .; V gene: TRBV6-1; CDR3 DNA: TGTGCCAGCAGTGCCTCCGACAGGGAAGAGACCCAGTACTTC; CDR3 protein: CASSASDREETQYF
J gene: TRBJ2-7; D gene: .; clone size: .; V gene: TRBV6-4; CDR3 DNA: TGTGCCAGCACCCGAAAAGGACAGAAGAGCTACGAGCAGTACTTC; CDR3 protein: CASTRKGQKSYEQYF
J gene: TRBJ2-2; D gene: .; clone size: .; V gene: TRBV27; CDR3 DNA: TGTGCCAGCACCACATATTGGCCTGGACAGAGCGCGAACACCGGGGAGCTGTTTTTT; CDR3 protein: CASTTYWPGQSANTGELFF
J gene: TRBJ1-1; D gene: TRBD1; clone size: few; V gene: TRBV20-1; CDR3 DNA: TGCAGTGCTCGAAAGACGTCACAGGGGCTTTCCACTGAAGCTTTCTTT; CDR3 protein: CSARKTSQGLSTEAFF
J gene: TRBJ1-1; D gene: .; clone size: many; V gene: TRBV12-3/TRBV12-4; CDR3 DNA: TGTGCCAGCAGTCCAAACAGGCAGGGATACACTGAAGCTTTCTTT; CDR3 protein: CASSPNRQGYTEAFF
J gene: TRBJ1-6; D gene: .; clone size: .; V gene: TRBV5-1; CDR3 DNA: TGCGCCAGCAGCTTGGGGGCAGGGTTCAATTCACCCCTCCACTTT; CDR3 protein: CASSLGAGFNSPLHF
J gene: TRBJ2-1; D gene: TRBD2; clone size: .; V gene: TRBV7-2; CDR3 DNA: TGTGCCAGCAGCCCCGGACTAGCGGGAGTTCAGGATGAGCAGTTCTTC; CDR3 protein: CASSPGLAGVQDEQFF
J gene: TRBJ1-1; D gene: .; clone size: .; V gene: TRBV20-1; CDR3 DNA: TGCGGGGGGGACGTGAACACTGAAGCTTTCTTT; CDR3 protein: CGGDVNTEAFF
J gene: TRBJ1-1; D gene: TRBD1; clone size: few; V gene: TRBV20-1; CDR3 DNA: TGCAGTGCTAGGGAGGGGGCACTGAACACTGAAGCTTTCTTT; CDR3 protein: CSAREGALNTEAFF
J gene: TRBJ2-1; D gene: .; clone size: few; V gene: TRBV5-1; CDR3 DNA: TGCGCCAGCAGCTCCTCGAGTAACACATACAATGAGCAGTTCTTC; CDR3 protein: CASSSSSNTYNEQFF
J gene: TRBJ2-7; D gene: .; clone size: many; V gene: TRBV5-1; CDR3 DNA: TGCGCCAGCAGCTTGGGGCAGTTTTACGAGCAGTACTTC; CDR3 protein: CASSLGQFYEQYF
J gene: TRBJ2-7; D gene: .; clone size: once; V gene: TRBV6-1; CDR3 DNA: TGTGCCAGCAGCTTCGGCGGCGCAGGGGCCTACGAGCAGTACTTC; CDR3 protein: CASSFGGAGAYEQYF
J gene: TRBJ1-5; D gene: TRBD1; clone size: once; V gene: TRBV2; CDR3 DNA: TGTGCCAGCAGGCAGGACAGGAGTTGGGATCAGCCCCAGCATTTT; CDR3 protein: CASRQDRSWDQPQHF
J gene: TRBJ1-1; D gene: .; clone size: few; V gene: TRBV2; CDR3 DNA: TGTGCCAGCAGTGTCCCGAACATGAACACTGAAGCTTTCTTT; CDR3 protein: CASSVPNMNTEAFF
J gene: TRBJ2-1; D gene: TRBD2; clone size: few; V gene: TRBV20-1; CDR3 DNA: TGCAGTGCTCCACCCGGACTAGCGGGAGTTAGCTCCTACAATGAGCAGTTCTTC; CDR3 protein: CSAPPGLAGVSSYNEQFF
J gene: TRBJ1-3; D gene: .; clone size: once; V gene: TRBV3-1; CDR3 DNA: TGTGCCAGCAGCCACGGTGGCTCCATATATTTT; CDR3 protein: CASSHGGSIYF
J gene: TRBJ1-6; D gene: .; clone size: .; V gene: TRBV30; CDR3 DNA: TGTGCCTGGAGTCAAGGGAGGGCAGGGGAATCACCCCTCCACTTT; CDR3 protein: CAWSQGRAGESPLHF
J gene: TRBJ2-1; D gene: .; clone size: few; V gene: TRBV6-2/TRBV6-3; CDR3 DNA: TGTGCCAGCAGTTACTCCAGAGCCACAGGGTTCTTC; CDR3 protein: CASSYSRATGFF
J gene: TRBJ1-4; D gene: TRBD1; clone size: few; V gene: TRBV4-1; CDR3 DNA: TGCGCCAGCAGCCAAGAGACAGGGTTAGGGCAACTGTTTTTT; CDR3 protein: CASSQETGLGQLFF
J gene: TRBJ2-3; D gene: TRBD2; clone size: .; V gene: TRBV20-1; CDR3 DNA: TGCAGTGCTAGTCCCCTCCTAGCGGGGGGCACAGATACGCAGTATTTT; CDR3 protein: CSASPLLAGGTDTQYF
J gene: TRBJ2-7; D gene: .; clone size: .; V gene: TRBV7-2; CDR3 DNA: TGTGCCAGCAGCCCAATGGGGGGCGGGACAAACACCTACGAGCAGTACTTC; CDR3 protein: CASSPMGGGTNTYEQYF
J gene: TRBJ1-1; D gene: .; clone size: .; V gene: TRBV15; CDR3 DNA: TGTGCCACCAGCAGAGACACAGGGTGGACTGAAGCTTTCTTT; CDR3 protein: CATSRDTGWTEAFF
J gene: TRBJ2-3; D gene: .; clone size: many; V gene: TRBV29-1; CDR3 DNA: TGCAGCGTTGGGCGTATGGCAGGGTTCACAGATACGCAGTATTTT; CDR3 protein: CSVGRMAGFTDTQYF
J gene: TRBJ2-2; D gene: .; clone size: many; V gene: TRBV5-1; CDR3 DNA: TGCGCCAGCAGCTTAACCGGGAACACCGGGGAGCTGTTTTTT; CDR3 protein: CASSLTGNTGELFF
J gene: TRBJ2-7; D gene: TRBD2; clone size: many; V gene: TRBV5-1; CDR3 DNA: TGCGCCAGCAGCTCTACTACTAGCGGGGGCTGGAGTTCCTACGAGCAGTACTTC; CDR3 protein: CASSSTTSGGWSSYEQYF
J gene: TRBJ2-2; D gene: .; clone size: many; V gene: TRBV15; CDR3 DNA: TGTGCCACCAGCAGAGATGGGTGGTCCATCACCGGGGAGCTGTTTTTT; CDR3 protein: CATSRDGWSITGELFF
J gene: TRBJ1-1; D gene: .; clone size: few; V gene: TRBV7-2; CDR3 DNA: TGTGCCAGCAGCTTACGACAGGATAACACTGAAGCTTTCTTT; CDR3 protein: CASSLRQDNTEAFF
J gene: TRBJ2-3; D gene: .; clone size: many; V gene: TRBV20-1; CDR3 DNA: TGCAGTGCAGAGCGGGGCACAGATACGCAGTATTTT; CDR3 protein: CSAERGTDTQYF
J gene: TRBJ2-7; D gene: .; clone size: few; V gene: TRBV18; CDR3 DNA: TGTGCCAGCTCACCACTGGAGAAGCCCTACGAGCAGTACTTC; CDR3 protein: CASSPLEKPYEQYF
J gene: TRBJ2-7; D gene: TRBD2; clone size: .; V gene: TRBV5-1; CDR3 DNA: TGCGCCAGCAGCTTGGGGCGACTAGCGGGGGTCTACGAGCAGTACTTC; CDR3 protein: CASSLGRLAGVYEQYF
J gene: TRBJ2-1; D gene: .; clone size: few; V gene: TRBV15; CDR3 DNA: TGTGCCACCAGCAGAGAGGTGATAGGGTCGAATGAGCAGTTCTTC; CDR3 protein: CATSREVIGSNEQFF
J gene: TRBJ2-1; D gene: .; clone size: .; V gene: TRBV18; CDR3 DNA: TGTGCCAGCTCACCGCAAGGTCCGCAGTTCTTC; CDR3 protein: CASSPQGPQFF
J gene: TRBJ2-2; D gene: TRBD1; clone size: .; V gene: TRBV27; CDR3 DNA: TGTGCCAGCAGCAAACCGGGACAGAGGACCGCCGGGGAGCTGTTTTTT; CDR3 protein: CASSKPGQRTAGELFF
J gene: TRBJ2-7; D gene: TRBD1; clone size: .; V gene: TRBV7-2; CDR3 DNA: TGTGCCAGCAGTCCAGGATTCAGGGGGTTCGAGCAGTACTTC; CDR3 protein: CASSPGFRGFEQYF
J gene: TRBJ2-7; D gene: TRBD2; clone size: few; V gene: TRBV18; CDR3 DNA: TGTGCCAGCTCACCCGGACAGGAGACTAGCGGGAGGAAAGCAAACGAGCAGTACTTC; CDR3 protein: CASSPGQETSGRKANEQYF
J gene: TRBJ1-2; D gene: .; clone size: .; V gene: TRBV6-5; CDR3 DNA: TGTGCCAGCAGTTCACGGACGGGGGATAACTATGGCTACACCTTC; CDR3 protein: CASSSRTGDNYGYTF
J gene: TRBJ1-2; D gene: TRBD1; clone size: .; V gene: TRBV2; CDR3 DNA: TGTGCCAGCACCCCGGTACAGGGGAGGGATGGCTACACCTTC; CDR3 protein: CASTPVQGRDGYTF
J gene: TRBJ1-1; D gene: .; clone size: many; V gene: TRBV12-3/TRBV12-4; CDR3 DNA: TGTGCCAGCAGTCTATGGGGGGGTGGCACTGAAGCTTTCTTT; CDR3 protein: CASSLWGGGTEAFF
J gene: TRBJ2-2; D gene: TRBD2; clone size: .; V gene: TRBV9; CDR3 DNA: TGTGCCAGCAGCGAGCGGGGGAACACCGGGGAGCTGTTTTTT; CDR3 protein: CASSERGNTGELFF
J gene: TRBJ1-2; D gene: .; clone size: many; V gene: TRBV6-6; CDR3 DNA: TGTGTTACCGAGGGTGACTATGGCTACACCTTC; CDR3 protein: CVTEGDYGYTF
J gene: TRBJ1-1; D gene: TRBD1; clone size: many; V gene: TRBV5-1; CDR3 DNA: TGCGCCAGCAGCTTAGGGGGCAGCCTGAACACTGAAGCTTTCTTT; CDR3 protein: CASSLGGSLNTEAFF
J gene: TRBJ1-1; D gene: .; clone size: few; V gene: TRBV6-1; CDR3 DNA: TGTGCCAGCAGTCGGTCTTCCCCGGGGAGCACTGAAGCTTTCTTT; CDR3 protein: CASSRSSPGSTEAFF
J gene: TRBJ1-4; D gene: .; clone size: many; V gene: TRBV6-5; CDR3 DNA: TGTGCCAGCAGTTACGGGGCAGGGTCTAATGAAAAACTGTTTTTT; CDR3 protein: CASSYGAGSNEKLFF